This TCR beta chain was captured in a study of sequential checkpoint blockade in melanoma. Study-wide background: Patients were randomized 1:1 to nivolumab-then-ipilimumab or ipilimumab-then-nivolumab first-line.

By share, this clone ranks as medium-sized. Trimming cost V 4 bases and J 8 bases; bases outside gene matches: 9. This CDR3 spans 15 amino acids. Germline assignment: CDR1 SGHNT and CDR2 YENEEA. The treatment here: randomized to nivolumab then ipilimumab (arm A) or the reverse (arm B). Only in-frame clones appear in the TCRdb table, and some are missing; sequencing was by immunoSEQ multiplex PCR. The sample lists 450 to 550 clones; approximately 22% were seen once. The chain is built from TRBV11-3 and TRBJ1-2; 11 nucleotides line up with TRBD1. The clonotype originates from a human donor with melanoma. Here the sequenced sample was tumor tissue (inferred from file names), taken from a patient given nivolumab and ipilimumab in sequence. In nucleotides, the CDR3 is TGTGCCAGCAGCTACCTCGGACAGGGGGCATTAGGCTACACCTTC. As protein: CASSYLGQGALGYTF.